These 24 T cell receptor beta chains were sequenced from one sample in a study of T cell repertoires in cytomegalovirus infection. Their cognate antigens are unknown. Each CDR3 protein is one row after TCRdb ran MiXCR on the reads. This sample carries over 95,000 distinct CDR3 sequences, over 25% of them seen once, and the ten largest clones take more than 35%. This material consisted of CD8+ T cells from cultured PBMCs, taken from culture after CMV antigen stimulation. These receptors were obtained from a human donor in good health (CMV status not recorded). Some clones in this sample may be carry-over from other donors' samples.

A few counts support this clonotype. The CDR3 region has the DNA TGTGCCAGCTCACCAATCGAGGGGTTAGGGGACTACAATGAGCAGTTCTTC. As protein: CASSPIEGLGDYNEQFF. This chain uses TRBV18 with TRBJ2-1; D possibly uses TRBD1 or TRBD2 (5 bases each). Germline V gene data show CDR1 as KGHSH and CDR2 as LQKENI. The CDR3 totals 17 residues. The V and J ends lost 2 bases and 3 bases respectively, with 17 bases between them.

The rearrangement joins TRBV5-1 to TRBJ1-2; tentative D call: TRBD1 (5 bases). Trimming left V 0 bases short and J 0 bases short, with 9 bases between. There are 15 residues in the CDR3. Germline values: CDR1 SGHRS, CDR2 YFSETQ. CDR3: CASSLVAGANYGYTF. Written as DNA, the CDR3 is TGCGCCAGCAGCTTGGTCGCGGGGGCTAACTATGGCTACACCTTC.

The CDR3 DNA reads as TGTGCCAGCACTTTCGGGGACGTCGGGGAGCTGTTTTTT. It translates to CASTFGDVGELFF. The chain combines TRBV6-2 or TRBV6-3 with TRBJ2-2, with D possibly being TRBD1 or TRBD2 (5 bases each). Germline V gives CDR1 MNHEY, CDR2 SVGEGT. The ends were cut back, 7 bases at V and 7 bases at J, with 13 bases in the middle. The CDR3 totals 13 residues.

This clonotype has a handful of counts. The chain employs TRBV6-5 and TRBJ1-3, with D possibly being TRBD1 (6 bases). This CDR3 region has 16 residues. V lost 2 bases and J lost 0, with 11 bases in between. Germline CDR1 reads MNHEY; CDR2 reads SVGAGI. The DNA for the CDR3 is TGTGCCAGCAGTTACGCTCAGGGGTACTCTGGAAACACCATATATTTT. Amino acid sequence: CASSYAQGYSGNTIYF.

Concerning this clonotype itself: One end of the junction does not line up with germline, which may come from a read error. The chain employs TRBV29-1 and TRBJ2-7, with TRBD1 matching 8 bases. This CDR3 is 14 amino acids long. Germline lookup yields CDR1 SQVTM and CDR2 ANQGSEA. In DNA, the CDR3 is TGCAGCGTAGAAGCGGACAGGGCGGGTTACGAGCAGTACTTC. Translated: CSVEADRAGYEQYF.

This clonotype has only a few counts. The rearrangement joins TRBV20-1 to TRBJ2-2; a possible D gene is TRBD1 (5 bases). V lost 3 bases to trimming and J lost 1 base, with 6 bases between them. The germline CDR1 and CDR2 sequences are DFQATT and SNEGSKA (reference sequence). The CDR3 totals 13 residues. The CDR3 nucleotides are TGCAGTGCTAGGACAGAGAACACCGGGGAGCTGTTTTTT. It specifies CSARTENTGELFF.

The chain joins TRBV19 to TRBJ1-1; no clear D. CDR1 and CDR2 from the germline V gene are LNHDA and SQIVND (reference sequence). The CDR3 consists of 14 residues. Trimming stripped 3 bases from V and 7 bases from J, with 15 bases between. In nucleotides, the CDR3 is TGTGCCAGTAGTATTAATAACGGATGGAATGAAGCTTTCTTT. This encodes CASSINNGWNEAFF.

The V and J genes are TRBV3-1 and TRBJ1-4; 7 nucleotides agree with TRBD1. Germline-derived CDR1 and CDR2 are LGHDT and YNNKEL (reference sequence). V was pared by 5 bases and J by 8 bases, with 20 bases of the junction left unmatched. This CDR3 contains 18 residues. CDR3 sequence (DNA): TGTGCCAGCAGCGGTGACAGGGCCTCCTATTGGGGGGACGAAAAACTGTTTTTT. Its protein is CASSGDRASYWGDEKLFF. Full variable domain (rest looked up from reference TRBV3-1 and TRBJ1-4): DTAVSQTPKYLVTQMGNDKSIKCEQNLGHDTMYWYKQDSKKFLKIMFSYNNKELIINETVPNRFSPKSPDKAHLNLHINSLELGDSAVYFCASSGDRASYWGDEKLFFGSGTQLSVL.

This clonotype was counted a few times. The J gene is TRBJ1-4, the V gene TRBV18; tentatively, D is TRBD1 (6 bases). Trimming removed 6 bases from V and 8 bases from J, with 13 bases in between. Per germline, CDR1 KGHSH and CDR2 LQKENI. The CDR3 loop spans 13 amino acids. The CDR3 DNA reads TGTGCCAGCTCCGGACAGAAAAAGGAAAAACTGTTTTTT. This codes for CASSGQKKEKLFF.

This clonotype was seen a few times. This rearrangement joins TRBV7-8 to TRBJ2-7; D may be TRBD2 (5 bases). The length of the CDR3 is 13 residues. Germline CDR1 reads SGHVS; CDR2 reads FQNEAQ. V was cut by 11 bases and J by 0 bases, with 14 bases left in between. The CDR3 DNA sequence: TGTGCCGCCACGGTTGAGGGCTCCTACGAGCAGTACTTC. This codes for CAATVEGSYEQYF. The full variable domain, with the rest looked up from reference TRBV7-8 and TRBJ2-7, is GAGVSQSPRYKVAKRGQDVALRCDPISGHVSLFWYQQALGQGPEFLTYFQNEAQLDKSGLPSDRFFAERPEGSVSTLKIQRTQQEDSAVYLCAATVEGSYEQYFGPGTRLTVT.

The chain recombines TRBV28 with TRBJ2-1, with D hard to call. With 3 bases removed from V and 0 bases from J, the gap between germline ends came to 12 bases. Germline V CDR1 and CDR2: MDHEN, SYDVKM. The CDR3 length is 16 residues. CDR3 nucleotides: TGTGCCAGCAGTTTGGGCAGCCGGAGCTCCTACAATGAGCAGTTCTTC. Translated, it gives CASSLGSRSSYNEQFF. The full variable domain, rest sourced from reference TRBV28 and TRBJ2-1, is DVKVTQSSRYLVKRTGEKVFLECVQDMDHENMFWYRQDPGLGLRLIYFSYDVKMKEKGDIPEGYSVSREKKERFSLILESASTNQTSMYLCASSLGSRSSYNEQFFGPGTRLTVL.

The chain employs TRBV7-3 and TRBJ2-7, with TRBD2 matching over 8 bases. The germline CDR1 and CDR2 sequences are SGHTA and FQGTGA. The J segment lost 5 bases and the V segment lost 5 bases, leaving 8 bases of the junction unmatched. The CDR3 runs to 14 residues. CDR3 sequence (DNA): TGTGCCAGCAGCGAGCCGGGGGGGCCCCACGAGCAGTACTTC. Residues: CASSEPGGPHEQYF.

This clonotype was picked up a small number of times. The chain employs TRBV7-8 and TRBJ2-5; D may be TRBD2 (7 bases). This CDR3 has 15 amino acids. Germline values: CDR1 SGHVS, CDR2 FQNEAQ. Trimming removed 2 bases from V and 5 bases from J, with 15 bases in between. CDR3 in amino acids: CASSLIRGARETQYF. The CDR3 DNA sequence: TGTGCCAGCAGCTTAATACGGGGGGCCAGGGAGACCCAGTACTTC.

This clonotype was found a few times. The chain combines TRBV18 with TRBJ1-6; D not certain. V dropped 1 base and J dropped 8 bases, with 12 bases sitting between them. Germline CDR1 is KGHSH and CDR2 is LQKENI. CDR3 length: 15 amino acids. CDR3 nucleotide sequence: TGTGCCAGCTCACCACGTGGGTCATTTGATTCACCCCTCCACTTT. Protein: CASSPRGSFDSPLHF.

This clonotype has a count of ten or more. This rearrangement joins TRBV7-2 to TRBJ1-1; D is unclear. This CDR3 has 15 amino acids. The germline CDR1 and CDR2 sequences are SGHTA and FQGNSA. Deletions cut 4 bases from V and 6 bases from J, with 18 bases between. The CDR3 nucleotides read TGTGCCAGCAGCTCCTCCCAGGCCGGGGTGGCTGAAGCTTTCTTT. It specifies CASSSSQAGVAEAFF. Complete variable domain (other parts from reference TRBV7-2 and TRBJ1-1): GAGVSQSPSNKVTEKGKDVELRCDPISGHTALYWYRQSLGQGLEFLIYFQGNSAPDKSGLPSDRFSAERTGGSVSTLTIQRTQQEDSAVYLCASSSSQAGVAEAFFGQGTRLTVV.

The chain couples TRBV28 to TRBJ2-7; no reliable D call. The CDR3 totals 12 residues. Germline V CDR1 and CDR2: MDHEN, SYDVKM. Trimming took off 6 bases at V and 4 bases at J, with 10 bases between the two ends. The CDR3 DNA follows: TGTGCCAGCAGCGCTACAAATTACGAGCAGTACTTC. Residues: CASSATNYEQYF.

This clonotype has just one count. CDR3 in amino acids: CASSPGQGANQETQYF. The CDR3 nucleotides are TGTGCCAGCAGCCCGGGACAGGGAGCGAACCAAGAGACCCAGTACTTC. The chain has TRBV13 and TRBJ2-5; 9 bases align to TRBD1. CDR3 length: 16 residues. Unmatched junction bases numbered 7, after V lost 5 bases and J lost 0 bases. Germline loops: CDR1 PRHDT, CDR2 FYEKMQ (reference sequence).

V and J are TRBV19 and TRBJ1-5; TRBD1 agrees at 9 bases. The J segment lost 6 bases and the V segment lost 6 bases, leaving 6 bases of the junction unmatched. CDR3 length: 14 amino acids. Germline V lookup: CDR1 LNHDA, CDR2 SQIVND (reference sequence). The CDR3 nucleotides are TGTGCCAGTAGAAGGACAGGGGACGGTCAGCCCCAGCATTTT. This translates into CASRRTGDGQPQHF.

The rearrangement uses TRBV11-2 and TRBJ2-1; no firm D call. In germline, CDR1 is SGHAT, CDR2 FQNNGV. V lost 2 bases and J lost 4, with 15 bases in between. The CDR3 is 16 amino acids. The CDR3 DNA follows: TGTGCCAGCAGCTTAAGTGTAGAAAACCAATACAATGAGCAGTTCTTC. It codes for CASSLSVENQYNEQFF.

The chain recombines TRBV7-6 with TRBJ2-2, with TRBD2 matching over 7 bases. Per the germline V gene, CDR1 is SGHVS and CDR2 is FNYEAQ. The trim removed 1 base at V and 6 bases at J, leaving 8 bases unmatched. The CDR3 is 16 amino acids. CDR3 sequence (DNA): TGTGCCAGCAGCTTAGAGCGGGGTTTGGTTGCCGGGGAGCTGTTTTTT. As protein: CASSLERGLVAGELFF.

The V gene is TRBV9, the J gene TRBJ2-7; D remains unclear. Germline V gene lookup returns CDR1 SGDLS and CDR2 YYNGEE. CDR3 size: 12 residues. Trimming removed 3 bases at V and 0 bases at J, with 4 bases between. For the CDR3, the DNA is TGTGCCAGCAGCGGTAACTCCTACGAGCAGTACTTC. Encoded protein: CASSGNSYEQYF.

V and J are TRBV7-2 and TRBJ2-7; D is perhaps TRBD1 or TRBD2 (6 bases each). CDR3 size: 14 residues. V was cut by 1 base and J by 5 bases, with 12 bases left in between. Germline assignment: CDR1 SGHTA and CDR2 FQGNSA. The chain's CDR3 is CASSLVGGGNEQYF. Here the CDR3 DNA reads TGTGCCAGCAGCTTAGTTGGAGGGGGGAACGAGCAGTACTTC.

This chain connects TRBV4-1 to TRBJ2-5; D call uncertain. Per the germline V gene, CDR1 is MGHRA and CDR2 is YSYEKL. Trimming pared 0 bases from V and 5 bases from J, leaving 13 bases between. The CDR3 has 15 amino acids. The DNA for the CDR3 is TGCGCCAGCAGCCAAGATATGCATTCGTGGGAGACCCAGTACTTC. It translates to CASSQDMHSWETQYF.

This clonotype has ten or more counts. This sequence joins TRBV5-6 and TRBJ1-2, with a weak D call TRBD1 (5 bases). V dropped 0 bases and J dropped 3 bases, with 9 bases sitting between them. The CDR3 loop spans 14 amino acids. Looked up from germline, CDR1 is SGHDT and CDR2 is YYEEEE. CDR3 DNA sequence: TGTGCCAGCAGCTTGGGGACACTGCACTATGGCTACACCTTC. Protein sequence: CASSLGTLHYGYTF.